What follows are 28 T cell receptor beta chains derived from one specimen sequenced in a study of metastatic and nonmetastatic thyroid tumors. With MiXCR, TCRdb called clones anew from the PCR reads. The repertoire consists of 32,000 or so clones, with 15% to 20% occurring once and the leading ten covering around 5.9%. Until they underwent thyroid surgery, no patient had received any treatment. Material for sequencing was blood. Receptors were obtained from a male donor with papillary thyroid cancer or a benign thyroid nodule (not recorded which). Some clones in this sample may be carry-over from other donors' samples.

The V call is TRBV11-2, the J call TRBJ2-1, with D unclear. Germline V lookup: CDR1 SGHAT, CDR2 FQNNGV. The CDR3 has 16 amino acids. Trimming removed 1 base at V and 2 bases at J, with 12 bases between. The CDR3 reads CASSLVGGTPYNEQFF. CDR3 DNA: TGTGCCAGCAGCTTAGTTGGCGGAACCCCCTACAATGAGCAGTTCTTC. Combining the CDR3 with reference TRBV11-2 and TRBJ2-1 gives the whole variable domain EAGVAQSPRYKIIEKRQSVAFWCNPISGHATLYWYQQILGQGPKLLIQFQNNGVVDDSQLPKDRFSAERLKGVDSTLKIQPAKLEDSAVYLCASSLVGGTPYNEQFFGPGTRLTVL.

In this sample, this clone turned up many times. As DNA, the CDR3 is TGCGCCAGCAGCTTGGGACAGGGAGACTCTGGCTACACCTTC. Protein: CASSLGQGDSGYTF. The chain is built from TRBV5-1 and TRBJ1-2; 7 nucleotides match TRBD1. CDR1 SGHRS and CDR2 YFSETQ come from the germline V gene. Germline trimming cut 0 bases from V and 7 bases from J; bases unmatched to any gene: 6. This CDR3 is 14 amino acids long. Full variable domain (outside the CDR3, taken from reference TRBV5-1 and TRBJ1-2): KAGVTQTPRYLIKTRGQQVTLSCSPISGHRSVSWYQQTPGQGLQFLFEYFSETQRNKGNFPGRFSGRQFSNSRSEMNVSTLELGDSALYLCASSLGQGDSGYTFGSGTRLTVV.

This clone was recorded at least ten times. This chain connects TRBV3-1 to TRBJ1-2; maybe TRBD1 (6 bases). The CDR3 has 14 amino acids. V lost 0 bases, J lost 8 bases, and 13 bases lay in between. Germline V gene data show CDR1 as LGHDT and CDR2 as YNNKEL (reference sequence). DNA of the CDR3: TGTGCCAGCAGCCAAGATCACAGGGAGGACGGCTACACCTTC. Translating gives CASSQDHREDGYTF.

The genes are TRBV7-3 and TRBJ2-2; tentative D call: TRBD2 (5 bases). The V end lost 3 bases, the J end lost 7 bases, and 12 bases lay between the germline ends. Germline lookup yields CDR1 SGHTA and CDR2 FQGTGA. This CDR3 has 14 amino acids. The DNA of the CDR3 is TGTGCCAGCAGCTTCGGGGTGCAGTGCGGGGAGCTGTTTTTT. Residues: CASSFGVQCGELFF.

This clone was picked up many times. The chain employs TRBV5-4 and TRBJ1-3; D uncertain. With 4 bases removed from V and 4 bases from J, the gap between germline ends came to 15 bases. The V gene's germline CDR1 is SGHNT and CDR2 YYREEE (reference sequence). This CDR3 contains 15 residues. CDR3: CASSGGSLEGNTIYF. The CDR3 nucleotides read TGTGCCAGCAGCGGAGGGTCGCTGGAAGGAAACACCATATATTTT.

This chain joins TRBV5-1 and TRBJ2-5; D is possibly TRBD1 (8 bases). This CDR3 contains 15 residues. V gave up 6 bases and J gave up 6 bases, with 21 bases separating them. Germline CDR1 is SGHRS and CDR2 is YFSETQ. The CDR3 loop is CASIANTQGGKTQYF. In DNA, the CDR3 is TGCGCCAGCATTGCCAACACACAGGGGGGGAAGACCCAGTACTTC.

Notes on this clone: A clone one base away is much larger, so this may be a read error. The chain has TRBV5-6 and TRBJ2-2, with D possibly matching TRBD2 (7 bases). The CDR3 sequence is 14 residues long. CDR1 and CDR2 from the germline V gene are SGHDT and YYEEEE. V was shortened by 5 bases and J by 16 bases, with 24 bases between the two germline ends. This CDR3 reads CASRDSNQNGGPFF. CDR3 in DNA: TGTGCCAGCAGGGACAGCAATCAGAACGGGGGGCCGTTTTTT.

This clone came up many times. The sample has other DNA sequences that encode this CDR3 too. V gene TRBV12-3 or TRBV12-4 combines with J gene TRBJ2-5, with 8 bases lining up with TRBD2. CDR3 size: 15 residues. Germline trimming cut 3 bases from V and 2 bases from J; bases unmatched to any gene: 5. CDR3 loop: CASSFGGGGQETQYF. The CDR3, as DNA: TGTGCCAGCAGTTTCGGGGGGGGGGGACAAGAGACCCAGTACTTC.

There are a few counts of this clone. CDR3 loop: CASSPLTDYNSPLHF. CDR3 bases: TGTGCCAGCAGTCCGTTGACAGATTATAATTCACCCCTCCACTTT. This sequence joins TRBV12-3 or TRBV12-4 and TRBJ1-6; TRBD1 is a possible D gene (5 bases). The CDR3 covers 15 residues. The ends were cut back, 5 bases at V and 4 bases at J, with 12 bases in the middle.

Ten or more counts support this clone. This CDR3 is CASRRDRGDHNEQFF. The CDR3 DNA reads TGCGCCAGCAGGCGGGACAGGGGGGACCACAATGAGCAGTTCTTC. The chain recombines TRBV5-1 with TRBJ2-1, with 11 bases identical to TRBD1. V dropped 5 bases and J dropped 5; count of bases not matched to a gene: 6. Looked up from germline, CDR1 is SGHRS and CDR2 is YFSETQ. This CDR3 comprises 15 residues.

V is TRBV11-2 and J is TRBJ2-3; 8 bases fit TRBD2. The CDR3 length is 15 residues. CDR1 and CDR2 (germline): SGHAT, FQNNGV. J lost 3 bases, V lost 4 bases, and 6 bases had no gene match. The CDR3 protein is CASSYGAGGTDTQYF. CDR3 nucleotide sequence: TGTGCCAGCAGCTATGGGGCGGGAGGTACAGATACGCAGTATTTT.

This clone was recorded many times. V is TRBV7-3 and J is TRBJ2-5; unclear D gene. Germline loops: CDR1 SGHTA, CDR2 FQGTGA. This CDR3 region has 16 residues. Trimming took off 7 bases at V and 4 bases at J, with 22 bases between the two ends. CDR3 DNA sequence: TGTGCCAGCATCCTAGGCGAGCCCTTCATTCGAGAGACCCAGTACTTC. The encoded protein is CASILGEPFIRETQYF.

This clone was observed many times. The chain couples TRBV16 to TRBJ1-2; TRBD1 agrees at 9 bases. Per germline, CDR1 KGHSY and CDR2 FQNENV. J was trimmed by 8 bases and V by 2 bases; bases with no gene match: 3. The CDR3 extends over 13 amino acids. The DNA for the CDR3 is TGTGCCAGCAGCCAACGGACAGGGGCCGGCTACACCTTC. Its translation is CASSQRTGAGYTF. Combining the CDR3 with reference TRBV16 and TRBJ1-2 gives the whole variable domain GEEVAQTPKHLVRGEGQKAKLYCAPIKGHSYVFWYQQVLKNEFKFLISFQNENVFDETGMPKERFSAKCLPNSPCSLEIQATKLEDSAVYFCASSQRTGAGYTFGSGTRLTVV.

This CDR3 reads CSARDRVSPGNTIYF. DNA for the CDR3: TGCAGTGCTAGAGATCGGGTTTCCCCTGGAAACACCATATATTTT. The chain combines TRBV20-1 with TRBJ1-3; unclear D gene. The germline V gene encodes CDR1 DFQATT and CDR2 SNEGSKA (reference sequence). V lost 0 bases and J 2 bases, leaving 11 bases between the germline ends. This CDR3 has 15 residues.

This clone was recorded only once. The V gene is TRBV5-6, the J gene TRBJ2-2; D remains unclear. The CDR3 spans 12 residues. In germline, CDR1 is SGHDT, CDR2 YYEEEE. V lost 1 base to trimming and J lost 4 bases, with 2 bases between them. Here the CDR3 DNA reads TGTGCCAGCAGCTTGTCCACCGGGGAGCTGTTTTTT. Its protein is CASSLSTGELFF.

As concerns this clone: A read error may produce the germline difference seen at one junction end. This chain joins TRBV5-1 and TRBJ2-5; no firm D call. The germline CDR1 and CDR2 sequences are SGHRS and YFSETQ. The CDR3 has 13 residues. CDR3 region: CASSFDRSETQCF. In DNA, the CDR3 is TGCGCCAGCAGCTTTGACCGCAGTGAGACCCAGTGCTTC. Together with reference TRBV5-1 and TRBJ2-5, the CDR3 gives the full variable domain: KAGVTQTPRYLIKTRGQQVTLSCSPISGHRSVSWYQQTPGQGLQFLFEYFSETQRNKGNFPGRFSGRQFSNSRSEMNVSTLELGDSALYLCASSFDRSETQCFGPGTRLLVL.

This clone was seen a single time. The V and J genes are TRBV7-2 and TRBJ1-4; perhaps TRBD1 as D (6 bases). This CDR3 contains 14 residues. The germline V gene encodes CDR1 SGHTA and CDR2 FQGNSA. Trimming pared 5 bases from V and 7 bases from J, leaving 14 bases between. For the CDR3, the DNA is TGTGCCAGCAGCCCCGGACAGTCCTCTGAAAAACTGTTTTTT. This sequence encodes CASSPGQSSEKLFF.

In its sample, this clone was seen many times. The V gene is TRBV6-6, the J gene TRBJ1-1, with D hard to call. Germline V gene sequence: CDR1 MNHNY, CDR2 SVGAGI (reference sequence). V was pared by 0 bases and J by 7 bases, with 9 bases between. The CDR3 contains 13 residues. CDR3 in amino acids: CASSYSNLGEAFF. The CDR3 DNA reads TGTGCCAGCAGTTACTCGAATTTGGGTGAAGCTTTCTTT.

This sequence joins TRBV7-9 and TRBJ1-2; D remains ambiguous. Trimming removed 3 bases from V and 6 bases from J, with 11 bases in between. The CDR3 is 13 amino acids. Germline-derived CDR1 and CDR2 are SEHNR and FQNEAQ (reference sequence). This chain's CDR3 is CASSFEGFNGYTF. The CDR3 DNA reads TGTGCCAGCAGCTTCGAAGGATTTAATGGCTACACCTTC.

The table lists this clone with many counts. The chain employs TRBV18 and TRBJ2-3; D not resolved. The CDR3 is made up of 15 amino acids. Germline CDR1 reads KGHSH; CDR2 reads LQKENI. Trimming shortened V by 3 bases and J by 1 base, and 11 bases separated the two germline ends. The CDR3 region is CASSPRAVGTDTQYF. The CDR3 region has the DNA TGTGCCAGCTCACCTCGGGCGGTAGGCACAGATACGCAGTATTTT.

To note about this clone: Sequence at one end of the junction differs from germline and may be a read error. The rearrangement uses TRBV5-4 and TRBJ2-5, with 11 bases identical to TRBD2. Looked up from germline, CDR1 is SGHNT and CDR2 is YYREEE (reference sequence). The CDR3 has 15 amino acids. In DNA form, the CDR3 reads TGTGCCAGCAGCTCAGGGACTAGCGGAAAAGAGACCCATTACTTC. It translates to CASSSGTSGKETHYF.

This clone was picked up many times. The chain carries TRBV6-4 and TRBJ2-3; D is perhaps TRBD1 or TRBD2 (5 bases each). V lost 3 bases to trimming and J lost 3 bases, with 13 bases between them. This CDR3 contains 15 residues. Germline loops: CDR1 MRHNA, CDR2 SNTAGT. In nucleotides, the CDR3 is TGTGCCAGCAGTGAGGAGGCAGGGACGACAGATACGCAGTATTTT. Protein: CASSEEAGTTDTQYF.

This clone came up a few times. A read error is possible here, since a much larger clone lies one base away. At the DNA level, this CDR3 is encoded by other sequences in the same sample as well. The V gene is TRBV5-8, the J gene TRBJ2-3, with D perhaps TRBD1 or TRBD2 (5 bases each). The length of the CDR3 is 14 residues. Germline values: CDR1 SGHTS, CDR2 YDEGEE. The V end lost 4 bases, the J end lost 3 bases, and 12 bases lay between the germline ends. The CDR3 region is CASSRDGSTDTQYF. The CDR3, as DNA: TGTGCCAGCAGCCGGGACGGAAGTACAGATACGCAGTATTTT.

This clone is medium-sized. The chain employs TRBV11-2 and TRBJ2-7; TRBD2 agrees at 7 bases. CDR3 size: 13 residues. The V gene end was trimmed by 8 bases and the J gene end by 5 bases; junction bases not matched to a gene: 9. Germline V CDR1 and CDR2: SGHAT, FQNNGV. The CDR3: CASRKAGRDEQYF. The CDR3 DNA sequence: TGTGCCAGCCGCAAAGCGGGGCGGGACGAGCAGTACTTC.

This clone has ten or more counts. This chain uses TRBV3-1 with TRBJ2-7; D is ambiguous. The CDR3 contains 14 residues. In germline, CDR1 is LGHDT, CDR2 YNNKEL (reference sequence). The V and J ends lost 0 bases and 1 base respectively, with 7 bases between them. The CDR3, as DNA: TGTGCCAGCAGCCAAGAGCCCGAGTCCTACGAGCAGTACTTC. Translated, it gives CASSQEPESYEQYF.

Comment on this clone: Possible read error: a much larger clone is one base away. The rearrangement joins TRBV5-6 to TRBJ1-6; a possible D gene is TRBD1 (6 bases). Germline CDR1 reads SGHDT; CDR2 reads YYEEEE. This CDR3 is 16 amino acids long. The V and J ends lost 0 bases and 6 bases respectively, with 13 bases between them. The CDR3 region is CASSLGGGRANSPLHF. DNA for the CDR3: TGTGCCAGCAGCTTGGGGGGGGGCCGCGCTAATTCACCCCTCCACTTT.

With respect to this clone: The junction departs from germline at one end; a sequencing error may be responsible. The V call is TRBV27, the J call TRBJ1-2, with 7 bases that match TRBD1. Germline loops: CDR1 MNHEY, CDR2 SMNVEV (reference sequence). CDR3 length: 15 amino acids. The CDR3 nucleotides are TGCGCCAGCAGCCCTCGACAGGGTGTTGGATATGGCTACACCTTC. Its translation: CASSPRQGVGYGYTF.

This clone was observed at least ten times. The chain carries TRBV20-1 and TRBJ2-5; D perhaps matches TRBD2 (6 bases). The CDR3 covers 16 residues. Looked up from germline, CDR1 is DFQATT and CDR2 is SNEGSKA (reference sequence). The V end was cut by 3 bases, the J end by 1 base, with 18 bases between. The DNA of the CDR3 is TGCAGTGCTAGTGACTTTTTTCGGGGGAGCCAAGAGACCCAGTACTTC. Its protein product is CSASDFFRGSQETQYF.